A single sample gave rise to the 29 T cell receptor beta chains below, sequenced in a study of T cell repertoires in cytomegalovirus infection. For these TCRs, the target antigens are not known. TCRdb passed the reads through MiXCR, listing each CDR3 protein once. The sample consists of 43,000 or so distinct CDR3 sequences, about a fifth of them appearing once. The sequenced sample was CD8+ T cells from cultured PBMCs, obtained from culture after CMV antigen stimulation. These receptors were collected from a human donor in good health (CMV status not recorded). Some clones in this sample may be carry-over from other donors' samples.

V and J are TRBV11-1 and TRBJ2-4; perhaps D is TRBD1 or TRBD2 (6 bases each). Germline-derived CDR1 and CDR2 are SGHAT and FQDESV (reference sequence). The CDR3 is 16 residues long. With 5 bases removed from V and 9 bases from J, the gap between germline ends came to 23 bases. CDR3 bases: TGTGCCAGCAGCCCCTGGCGTGGGGGGCCCGGCGGCATTCAGTACTTC. Its protein product is CASSPWRGGPGGIQYF.

V is TRBV29-1 and J is TRBJ1-1; D possibly corresponds to TRBD1 (5 bases). The CDR3 is 11 amino acids. CDR1 is SQVTM, CDR2 ANQGSEA, per germline. The ends were cut back, 7 bases at V and 1 base at J, with 7 bases in the middle. The DNA of the CDR3 is TGCAGCGGCGGGGGGAACACTGAAGCTTTCTTT. Its translation: CSGGGNTEAFF. The complete variable domain, with remaining parts taken from reference TRBV29-1 and TRBJ1-1, reads SAVISQKPSRDICQRGTSLTIQCQVDSQVTMMFWYRQQPGQSLTLIATANQGSEATYESGFVIDKFPISRPNLTFSTLTVSNMSPEDSSIYLCSGGGNTEAFFGQGTRLTVV.

This clonotype was picked up a small number of times. The CDR3 sequence: CASRAPGGGNTGELFF. CDR3 bases: TGTGCCAGCAGAGCGCCTGGCGGGGGGAACACCGGGGAGCTGTTTTTT. The chain employs TRBV27 and TRBJ2-2; 7 bases agree with TRBD2. The CDR3 is made up of 16 amino acids. V was pared by 6 bases and J by 1 base, with 8 bases of the junction left unmatched. Germline CDR1 and CDR2: MNHEY and SMNVEV (reference sequence).

This clonotype was observed many times. DNA of the CDR3: TGCGCCAGCAGCTTGGCTAGCGGGGGCTTCGAGCAGTACTTC. This encodes CASSLASGGFEQYF. The rearrangement links TRBV5-1 to TRBJ2-7; 10 bases match TRBD2. Germline loops: CDR1 SGHRS, CDR2 YFSETQ. The CDR3 is made up of 14 amino acids. The J segment lost 6 bases and the V segment lost 0 bases, leaving 3 bases of the junction unmatched.

This clonotype was detected many times. The rearrangement joins TRBV7-9 to TRBJ2-7; possibly TRBD1 or TRBD2 for D (5 bases each). The V gene's germline CDR1 is SEHNR and CDR2 FQNEAQ (reference sequence). The CDR3 is 13 amino acids. Between the trimmed V and J ends, which lost 4 bases and 0 bases, there was a span of 7 bases. The CDR3 DNA is TGTGCCAGCAGCTCAGGGAGCTCCTACGAGCAGTACTTC. Translating gives CASSSGSSYEQYF.

This sequence joins TRBV5-5 and TRBJ1-1, with a weak D call TRBD1 (5 bases). CDR1 and CDR2 (germline): SGHKS, YYEKEE (reference sequence). This CDR3 has 12 residues. V shed 0 bases and J shed 7 bases, with 7 bases lying between them. CDR3 bases: TGTGCCAGCAGCTTGGGACAGAATGAAGCTTTCTTT. Protein sequence: CASSLGQNEAFF. The full variable domain, with the rest looked up from reference TRBV5-5 and TRBJ1-1, is DAGVTQSPTHLIKTRGQQVTLRCSPISGHKSVSWYQQVLGQGPQFIFQYYEKEERGRGNFPDRFSARQFPNYSSELNVNALLLGDSALYLCASSLGQNEAFFGQGTRLTVV.

The table lists this clonotype with a count of one. J is TRBJ1-1 and V is TRBV25-1; the match to TRBD1 covers 8 bases. Germline V gene sequence: CDR1 MGHDK, CDR2 SYGVNS. The CDR3 runs to 11 residues. V gave up 5 bases and J gave up 11 bases; unmatched junction bases: 4. CDR3 loop: CASSNRGEAFF. The CDR3 DNA follows: TGTGCCAGCAGTAACAGGGGGGAGGCTTTCTTT.

There are many counts of this clonotype. The chain is built from TRBV7-8 and TRBJ2-1; 8 bases agree with TRBD2. The CDR3 runs 17 residues. CDR1 SGHVS and CDR2 FQNEAQ come from the germline V gene. The J segment lost 2 bases and the V segment lost 5 bases, leaving 11 bases of the junction unmatched. CDR3 residues: CASSAVSGSTPYNEQFF. DNA of the CDR3: TGTGCCAGCAGCGCTGTAAGCGGGAGTACTCCCTACAATGAGCAGTTCTTC. Combining the CDR3 with reference TRBV7-8 and TRBJ2-1 gives the whole variable domain GAGVSQSPRYKVAKRGQDVALRCDPISGHVSLFWYQQALGQGPEFLTYFQNEAQLDKSGLPSDRFFAERPEGSVSTLKIQRTQQEDSAVYLCASSAVSGSTPYNEQFFGPGTRLTVL.

With respect to this clonotype: This may be a read error, as it is one base from a much larger clone. This chain's CDR3 is CASSPPSRRGDTQYF. The CDR3 DNA reads as TGTGCCAGCAGCCCACCGAGTCGCCGGGGGGATACGCAGTATTTT. This sequence joins TRBV7-2 and TRBJ2-3; D possibly corresponds to TRBD2 (6 bases). The CDR3 has 15 residues. CDR1 is SGHTA, CDR2 FQGNSA, per germline. V was trimmed by 5 bases and J by 6 bases, leaving 18 bases between them.

The chain employs TRBV7-8 and TRBJ2-3, with TRBD1 matching 7 bases. Losses at the gene ends were 4 bases for V and 3 bases for J; bases not matched to a gene: 7. The CDR3 runs to 15 residues. The germline gives CDR1 SGHVS, CDR2 FQNEAQ. The CDR3 nucleotides are TGTGCCAGCAGCTCCCGGGACAGCGAGACAGATACGCAGTATTTT. It encodes CASSSRDSETDTQYF.

There are a few counts of this clonotype. The V gene is TRBV12-3 or TRBV12-4, the J gene TRBJ1-1; D gene uncertain. V lost 7 bases and J 2 bases, leaving 14 bases between the germline ends. CDR3 size: 14 residues. The CDR3 region is CASNFGHPNTEAFF. In nucleotides, the CDR3 is TGTGCCAGCAATTTTGGGCACCCTAACACTGAAGCTTTCTTT.

This clonotype was counted between two and nine times. This rearrangement joins TRBV9 to TRBJ2-2; 7 nucleotides align to TRBD1. The V gene end was trimmed by 0 bases and the J gene end by 4 bases; junction bases not matched to a gene: 6. Germline CDR1 and CDR2: SGDLS and YYNGEE. The CDR3 has 16 amino acids. This CDR3 reads CASSVGGGSTTGELFF. The DNA of the CDR3 is TGTGCCAGCAGCGTAGGAGGGGGCAGTACCACCGGGGAGCTGTTTTTT.

This clonotype was counted at least ten times. This rearrangement joins TRBV3-1 to TRBJ1-5; possible D gene TRBD1, 5 bases. The CDR3 spans 14 residues. The V gene's germline CDR1 is LGHDT and CDR2 YNNKEL (reference sequence). The V end lost 4 bases, the J end lost 0 bases, and 7 bases lay between the germline ends. CDR3 protein: CASSRGNSNQPQHF. The DNA of the CDR3 is TGTGCCAGCAGCCGGGGGAATAGCAATCAGCCCCAGCATTTT.

This clonotype appeared a few times. The chain carries TRBV12-3 or TRBV12-4 and TRBJ1-5; 7 positions match TRBD1. The junction had 6 bases not matched to a gene; V was cut back by 5 bases and J by 2 bases. This CDR3 region has 15 residues. The CDR3 loop is CASSVTGARNQPQHF. DNA of the CDR3: TGTGCCAGCAGTGTAACAGGGGCCCGCAATCAGCCCCAGCATTTT.

In its sample, this clonotype was seen many times. This chain links TRBV7-8 with TRBJ1-1; D possibly corresponds to TRBD1 (5 bases). Germline CDR1 is SGHVS and CDR2 is FQNEAQ. The V end was cut by 5 bases, the J end by 1 base, with 17 bases between. The CDR3 runs to 16 residues. This CDR3 is CASSMYLGGGNTEAFF. The CDR3 nucleotides read TGTGCCAGCAGCATGTACTTGGGGGGAGGGAACACTGAAGCTTTCTTT.

The chain has TRBV29-1 and TRBJ2-7, with TRBD1 matching 9 bases. The CDR3 has 14 residues. V trimming: 6 bases; J trimming: 4 bases; junction bases outside the gene matches: 10. Germline V CDR1 and CDR2: SQVTM, ANQGSEA. The CDR3 DNA sequence: TGCAGCGTCGCCTGGGACAGGGAAGATTACGAGCAGTACTTC. Encoded protein: CSVAWDREDYEQYF.

This clonotype was seen repeatedly, ten times or more. This rearrangement joins TRBV5-1 to TRBJ2-2; D not certain. The ends were cut back, 5 bases at V and 3 bases at J, with 8 bases in the middle. CDR3 length equals 13 residues. Germline values: CDR1 SGHRS, CDR2 YFSETQ. CDR3 protein: CASSSLDTGELFF. The CDR3, as DNA: TGCGCCAGCAGTAGCTTGGACACCGGGGAGCTGTTTTTT.

In this sample, this clonotype turned up a few times. The rearrangement joins TRBV20-1 to TRBJ2-1, with TRBD2 matching over 8 bases. The germline gives CDR1 DFQATT, CDR2 SNEGSKA (reference sequence). The CDR3 totals 16 residues. J gave up 4 bases and V 1 base, and 9 bases lay outside the gene matches. CDR3 protein: CSARALSGGLYNEQFF. Written as DNA, the CDR3 is TGCAGTGCTAGAGCCCTAAGCGGGGGCCTATACAATGAGCAGTTCTTC.

This clonotype appeared a few times. The chain joins TRBV29-1 to TRBJ2-7; TRBD1 aligns across 8 bases. This CDR3 contains 13 residues. V was pared by 3 bases and J by 5 bases, with 6 bases of the junction left unmatched. Germline CDR1 is SQVTM and CDR2 is ANQGSEA. The CDR3 loop reads CSVDPTGADEQYF. The CDR3 DNA follows: TGCAGCGTTGACCCGACAGGGGCGGACGAGCAGTACTTC.

This clonotype was found many times. The chain links TRBV19 to TRBJ2-3, with D perhaps being TRBD1 or TRBD2 (5 bases each). Trimming removed 4 bases at V and 1 base at J, with 9 bases between. The CDR3 totals 14 residues. The germline gives CDR1 LNHDA, CDR2 SQIVND (reference sequence). The CDR3 DNA is TGTGCCAGTAGTACCTGGGACCGCACAGATACGCAGTATTTT. This gives the protein CASSTWDRTDTQYF.

This clonotype was recorded at least ten times. V is TRBV11-2 and J is TRBJ2-7; 8 bases fit TRBD2. The germline V gene encodes CDR1 SGHAT and CDR2 FQNNGV. The length of the CDR3 is 16 residues. V dropped 4 bases and J dropped 1; count of bases not matched to a gene: 9. CDR3 protein: CASSYMSGLESYEQYF. The CDR3 DNA follows: TGTGCCAGCAGCTATATGTCGGGACTAGAGTCCTACGAGCAGTACTTC.

The chain is built from TRBV14 and TRBJ1-2; D is unclear. Trimming removed 1 base at V and 7 bases at J, with 19 bases between. CDR1 and CDR2 from the germline V gene are SGHDN and FVKESK. The CDR3 runs 16 residues. CDR3 residues: CASSQVPRTPAGGYTF. In DNA form, the CDR3 reads TGTGCCAGCAGCCAAGTTCCGCGAACCCCGGCTGGTGGCTACACCTTC.

The chain uses TRBV15 and TRBJ2-3, with 8 bases fitting TRBD1. The germline CDR1 and CDR2 sequences are LNHNV and YYDKDF (reference sequence). The CDR3 has 16 residues. After removal of 3 bases from V and 2 bases from J, the junction contained 7 bases not matched to a gene. CDR3 bases: TGTGCCACCAGCAGCGGACAGGGAGAGTACACAGATACGCAGTATTTT. This gives the protein CATSSGQGEYTDTQYF.

This chain connects TRBV6-1 to TRBJ1-1; possibly TRBD1 for D (6 bases). The CDR3 spans 13 residues. Germline V gene lookup returns CDR1 MNHNS and CDR2 SASEGT. V was clipped by 8 bases and J by 7 bases, with 17 bases between them. The CDR3 sequence: CASSAGGYVEAFF. Written as DNA, the CDR3 is TGTGCCAGCTCTGCGGGGGGCTATGTTGAAGCTTTCTTT.

This clonotype was detected a few times. The chain recombines TRBV7-6 with TRBJ2-3; the match to TRBD2 covers 8 bases. V shed 2 bases, J shed 0 bases, and the junction held 4 bases outside the gene matches. CDR1 is SGHVS and CDR2 is FNYEAQ in the germline V gene. The CDR3 extends over 16 amino acids. The CDR3 spells CASSLRTSPSTDTQYF. Written as DNA, the CDR3 is TGTGCCAGCAGCTTACGGACTAGCCCTAGCACAGATACGCAGTATTTT.

In the case of this clonotype: This may stem from a read error, because a much larger clone lies one nucleotide away. This CDR3 is missing its conserved last phenylalanine or tryptophan, likely due to a read error. This chain joins TRBV28 and TRBJ1-1; possible D gene TRBD1, 5 bases. The CDR3 extends over 15 amino acids. The ends were cut back, 3 bases at V and 1 base at J, with 12 bases in the middle. CDR1 is MDHEN and CDR2 is SYDVKM in the germline V gene. In nucleotides, the CDR3 is TGTGCCAGCAGTTTCCCAGGGATGAGGAACACTGAAGCTTTCTAT. This translates into CASSFPGMRNTEAFY.

This clonotype was observed at least ten times. This chain links TRBV7-2 with TRBJ2-1; D might be TRBD2 (5 bases). The CDR3 extends over 15 amino acids. V was cut by 5 bases and J by 7 bases, with 18 bases left in between. The germline CDR1 and CDR2 sequences are SGHTA and FQGNSA. In nucleotides, the CDR3 is TGTGCCAGCAGCCTACTAACTTCACCGGGAAATGAGCAGTTCTTC. Its translation: CASSLLTSPGNEQFF.

V and J are TRBV30 and TRBJ1-1; no clear D. The germline V gene encodes CDR1 GTSNPN and CDR2 SVGIG (reference sequence). CDR3 length: 13 amino acids. V lost 0 bases, J lost 4 bases, and 9 bases lay in between. The CDR3 nucleotides read TGTGCCTGGAGTGTAGTCGACTCCACTGAAGCTTTCTTT. Translated, it gives CAWSVVDSTEAFF.

CDR3 loop: CATSGDRGRGYTF. The DNA of the CDR3 is TGTGCCACCAGTGGGGATAGGGGGCGCGGCTACACCTTC. This chain links TRBV24-1 with TRBJ1-2; 7 nucleotides align to TRBD1. Germline V gene lookup returns CDR1 KGHDR and CDR2 SFDVKD. V lost 5 bases, J lost 8 bases, and 7 bases stayed unmatched. The CDR3 spans 13 residues.